One and the same sample provided the 2 T cell receptor beta chains below, sequenced in a study of cytomegalovirus exposure and HLA in healthy donors. A multiplex PCR was run with 60 Vbeta primers and 13 Jbeta primers. Method: immunoSEQ multiplex PCR; TCRdb's copy keeps in-frame clones and lacks some. The sample includes around 150,000 clones, about 76% of them seen just once. The source material was PBMCs. Source of these receptors: a male donor in good health and CMV-seropositive.

The chain has TRBV2 and TRBJ1-4, with D hard to call. CDR1 and CDR2 (germline): SNHLY, FYNNEI. The CDR3 runs 14 residues. Trimming took off 2 bases at V and 5 bases at J, with 9 bases between the two ends. CDR3 amino acids: CASSELRANEKLFF. DNA of the CDR3: TGTGCCAGCAGTGAATTGCGGGCAAATGAAAAACTGTTTTTT.

This chain connects TRBV7-9 to TRBJ2-2; 7 positions match TRBD1. With 5 bases clipped from V and 6 bases from J, the junction kept 6 bases outside the gene matches. Germline V gene sequence: CDR1 SEHNR, CDR2 FQNEAQ (reference sequence). CDR3 size: 14 residues. The CDR3 sequence is CASSLGQLAGELFF. CDR3 nucleotide sequence: TGTGCCAGCAGCCTGGGACAGCTCGCCGGGGAGCTGTTTTTT.